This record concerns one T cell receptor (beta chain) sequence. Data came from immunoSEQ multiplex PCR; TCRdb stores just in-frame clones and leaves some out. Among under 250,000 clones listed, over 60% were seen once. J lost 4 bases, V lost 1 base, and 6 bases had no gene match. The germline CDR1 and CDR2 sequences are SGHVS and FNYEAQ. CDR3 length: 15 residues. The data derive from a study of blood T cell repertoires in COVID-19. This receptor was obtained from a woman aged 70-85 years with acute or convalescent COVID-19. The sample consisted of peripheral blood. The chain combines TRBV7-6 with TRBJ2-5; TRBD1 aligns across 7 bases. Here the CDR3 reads CASSLDRGLVETQYF. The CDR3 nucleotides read TGTGCCAGCAGCTTAGACAGGGGCTTAGTAGAGACCCAGTACTTC.